These T cell receptor beta chains were read from a single sample in a study of CD8+ T cells in alopecia areata. Sequencing was performed with immunoSEQ multiplex PCR; in TCRdb, only in-frame clones are kept and a portion is missing. The sample lists 45,000 to 70,000 clones; 96% were seen once. Sequences were derived from CD8+ T cells sorted from blood, sampled at week 0. The source of these receptors is a human donor with alopecia areata. Each CDR3 is given with its conserved first and last residue. D genes are given only for firm matches. Not all rows give a size; the values are once, few, many and, for expanded clones, a class.

v_call	d_call	clone_size	j_call	cdr3_nt	cdr3_aa
TRBV27	TRBD2	NA	TRBJ2-7	TGTGCCAGCAGTTTATCAGGCGGGGGGCCTTGGAACCTCTACGAGCAGTACTTC	CASSLSGGGPWNLYEQYF
TRBV7-9	TRBD1	NA	TRBJ2-1	TGTGCCAGCGGCTTCAGGGACAGGGAAGGAATCAATGAGCAGTTCTTC	CASGFRDREGINEQFF
TRBV4-2	TRBD2	once	TRBJ2-5	TGTGCCAGCAGCCAAGATGAAGCGGGGGAGCAAGAGACCCAGTACTTC	CASSQDEAGEQETQYF
TRBV19	TRBD2	NA	TRBJ2-5	TGTGCCAGTAGTATCGGGGACCAGACCGGGGGGGAGACCCAGTACTTC	CASSIGDQTGGETQYF
TRBV5-1	NA	once	TRBJ2-3	TGCGCCAGCAGCTTGTGGGGGGCGGATACGCAGTATTTT	CASSLWGADTQYF
TRBV25-1	NA	NA	TRBJ2-2	TGTGCCAGCAGTCTGGCGGTGAACACCGGGGAGCTGTTTTTT	CASSLAVNTGELFF
TRBV27	NA	NA	TRBJ1-2	TGTGCCAGCAGTACCCTGGGGTCTCATAACTATGGCTACACCTTC	CASSTLGSHNYGYTF
TRBV10-2	NA	NA	TRBJ1-5	TGCGCCAGCAGTGAAAGTGGCGACGGGGACTATAGCAATCAGCCCCAGCATTTT	CASSESGDGDYSNQPQHF
TRBV29-1	NA	NA	TRBJ2-7	TGCAGCGTTGAACTTAGAGACTACGAGCAGTACTTC	CSVELRDYEQYF
TRBV28	TRBD1	NA	TRBJ2-5	TGTGCCAGCAGTTTATTCCAGGGGGTGAGGGAGACCCAGTACTTC	CASSLFQGVRETQYF
TRBV14	TRBD2	NA	TRBJ2-1	TGTGCCAGCAGCCAAGACCGCGGGGGAACTAGCCCAGCTTCCTACAATGGGCAGTTCTTC	CASSQDRGGTSPASYNGQFF
TRBV6-5	TRBD1	NA	TRBJ2-5	TGTGCCAGCAGTTACTCGAGTCGGGACAGGGAAGAGACCCAGTACTTC	CASSYSSRDREETQYF
TRBV2	TRBD2	once	TRBJ2-3	TGTGCCAGCAATTTGGCTAGCGGGGGTTTCACAGATACGCAGTATTTT	CASNLASGGFTDTQYF
TRBV9	TRBD1	NA	TRBJ2-7	TGTGCCAGCAGCGTAAGGGCCCTAGGGGGCCCGTACGAGCAGTACTTC	CASSVRALGGPYEQYF
TRBV4-3	NA	NA	TRBJ1-4	TGCGCCAGCAGCCAAGATGTGGCGAATGAAAAACTGTTTTTT	CASSQDVANEKLFF
TRBV7-6	NA	NA	TRBJ2-3	TGTGCCAGCAGCCCTGGACCTTCCCAAGCCACAGATACGCAGTATTTT	CASSPGPSQATDTQYF
TRBV29-1	NA	NA	TRBJ2-1	TGCAGCGTTTTCGAAGCACGGTTTTCATCTATTGAGCAGTTCTTC	CSVFEARFSSIEQFF
TRBV4-2	NA	NA	TRBJ1-1	TGTGCCAGCAGCCAAGGTCCGGGAGACACTGAAGCTTTCTTT	CASSQGPGDTEAFF
TRBV19	NA	NA	TRBJ2-2	TGTGCCAGTAGTGTCCGGACTACGAACACCGGGGAGCTGTTTTTT	CASSVRTTNTGELFF
TRBV29-1	NA	NA	TRBJ2-1	TGCAGCGTCGAACTTGACTCAACGCCCTACAATGAGCAGTTCTTC	CSVELDSTPYNEQFF
TRBV7-6	TRBD2	once	TRBJ2-3	TGTGCCAGCAGCTTAGAGACTAGCGGGGCATGGAGGCAGTATTTT	CASSLETSGAWRQYF
TRBV6-5	NA	NA	TRBJ2-7	TGTGCCAGCAGTTACGCCGGGGACTACGAGCAGTACTTC	CASSYAGDYEQYF
TRBV7-9	NA	NA	TRBJ1-4	TGTGCCAGCAGCTTAACGACCGATAAACTGTTTTTT	CASSLTTDKLFF
TRBV5-6	NA	NA	TRBJ1-4	TGTGCCAGCAGCTCCTTAGGTGAAAAACTGTTTTTT	CASSSLGEKLFF
TRBV9	NA	NA	TRBJ2-3	TGTGCCAGCAGCACTCAGCGATACACAGATACGCAGTATTTT	CASSTQRYTDTQYF
TRBV5-5	NA	NA	TRBJ2-6	TGTGCCAGCAGCTCATATCCACAGACAGACTCTGGGGCCAACGTCCTGACTTTC	CASSSYPQTDSGANVLTF
TRBV15	NA	NA	TRBJ2-6	TGTGCCACCAGCAGAGATAGGACAGCTGGGGCCAACGTCCTGACTTTC	CATSRDRTAGANVLTF
TRBV11-2	NA	NA	TRBJ2-1	TGTGCCAGCAGCTCTGCGGACGGGGGGCCTTACAATGAGCAGTTCTTC	CASSSADGGPYNEQFF
TRBV6-1	NA	NA	TRBJ2-7	TGTGCCAGCATGCAGGGGACCTACGAGCAGTACTTC	CASMQGTYEQYF
TRBV2	TRBD1	NA	TRBJ1-5	TGTGCCAGCAGTGAAGGGACAGGGGTACAGCCCCAGCATTTT	CASSEGTGVQPQHF
TRBV7-9	TRBD2	NA	TRBJ2-7	TGTGCCAGCAGCATCTGGCGGGAGCTGGGCTCCTACGAGCAGTACTTC	CASSIWRELGSYEQYF
TRBV7-2	TRBD1	once	TRBJ2-2	TGTGCCAGCAGCTTCCTTCCGGGACAGGGGGCCACCGGGGAGCTGTTTTTT	CASSFLPGQGATGELFF
TRBV29-1	TRBD1	NA	TRBJ2-2	TGCAGCGTTGAACTCAGGGGACAGGGGGCGAACGGGGAGCTGTTTTTT	CSVELRGQGANGELFF